This TCR beta chain comes out of a study of cytomegalovirus exposure and HLA in healthy donors. This CDR3 has 14 residues. Germline V lookup: CDR1 MGHDK, CDR2 SYGVNS. Deletions cut 6 bases from V and 5 bases from J, with 11 bases between. 13 Jbeta primers and 60 Vbeta primers were used for the PCR. Generated by immunoSEQ multiplex PCR, the TCRdb table keeps only in-frame clones and is missing some. The top ten clones hold around an eighth of a sample with about 100,000 clones, around 79% of them seen once. Sequencing was carried out using PBMCs. The chain couples TRBV25-1 to TRBJ1-6; possible D gene TRBD1, 6 bases. The receptor comes from a woman aged 70 to 79 in good health and CMV-seropositive. In DNA, the CDR3 is TGTGCCAGCAGCCGGACAGTGGATAATTCACCCCTCCACTTT. Protein: CASSRTVDNSPLHF.